These 2 T cell receptor beta chains were all obtained from the same sample, sequenced in a study of blood T cell repertoires in COVID-19. Libraries were prepared by immunoSEQ multiplex PCR; TCRdb keeps only in-frame clonotypes and omits some of them. The sample yields 150,000 or so clones, about nine tenths seen once. Sequencing was performed on peripheral blood. The receptors were sampled from an elderly man with acute or convalescent COVID-19.

This clone was detected once. The chain carries TRBV13 and TRBJ1-6; the D gene is possibly TRBD1 (6 bases). The ends were cut back, 4 bases at V and 8 bases at J, with 21 bases in the middle. The CDR3 sequence is 17 residues long. The germline V gene encodes CDR1 PRHDT and CDR2 FYEKMQ (reference sequence). The CDR3 protein is CASSSSEQGIIDSPLHF. CDR3 DNA sequence: TGTGCCAGCAGCTCTAGTGAACAGGGAATTATTGATTCACCCCTCCACTTT.

CDR3 nucleotide sequence: TGTGCCAGCAATCCCCCCCCCGGTTTCTACAATGAGCAGTTCTTC. Amino acid sequence: CASNPPPGFYNEQFF. The V gene is TRBV28, the J gene TRBJ2-1; D unresolved. The CDR3 runs 15 residues. V lost 7 bases and J lost 3, with 16 bases in between. Germline loops: CDR1 MDHEN, CDR2 SYDVKM.